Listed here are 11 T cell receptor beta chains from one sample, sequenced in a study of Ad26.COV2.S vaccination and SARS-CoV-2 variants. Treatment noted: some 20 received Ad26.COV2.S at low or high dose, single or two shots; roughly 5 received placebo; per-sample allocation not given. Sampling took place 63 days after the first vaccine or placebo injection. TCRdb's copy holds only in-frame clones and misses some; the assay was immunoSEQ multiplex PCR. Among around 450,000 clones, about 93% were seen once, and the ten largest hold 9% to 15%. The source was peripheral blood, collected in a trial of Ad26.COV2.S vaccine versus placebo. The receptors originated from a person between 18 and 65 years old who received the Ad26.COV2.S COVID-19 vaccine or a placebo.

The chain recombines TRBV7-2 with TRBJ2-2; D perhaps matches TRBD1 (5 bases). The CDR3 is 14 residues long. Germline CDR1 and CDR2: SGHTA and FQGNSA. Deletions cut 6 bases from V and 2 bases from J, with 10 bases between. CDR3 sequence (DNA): TGTGCCAGCAGAGGGGCCGGAAACACCGGGGAGCTGTTTTTT. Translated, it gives CASRGAGNTGELFF.

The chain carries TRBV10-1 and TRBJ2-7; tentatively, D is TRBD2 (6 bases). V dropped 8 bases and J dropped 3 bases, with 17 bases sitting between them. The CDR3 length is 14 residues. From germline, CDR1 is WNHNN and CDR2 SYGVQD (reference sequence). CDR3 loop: CASDPGSVNYEQYF. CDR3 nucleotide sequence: TGCGCCAGCGACCCCGGGAGCGTCAACTACGAGCAGTACTTC.

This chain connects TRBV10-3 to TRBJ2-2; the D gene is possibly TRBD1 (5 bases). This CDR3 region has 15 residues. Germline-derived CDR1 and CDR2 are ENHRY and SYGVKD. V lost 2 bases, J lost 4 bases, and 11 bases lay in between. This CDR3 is CAISERGAPTGELFF. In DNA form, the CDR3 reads TGTGCCATCAGTGAGAGGGGCGCCCCCACCGGGGAGCTGTTTTTT.

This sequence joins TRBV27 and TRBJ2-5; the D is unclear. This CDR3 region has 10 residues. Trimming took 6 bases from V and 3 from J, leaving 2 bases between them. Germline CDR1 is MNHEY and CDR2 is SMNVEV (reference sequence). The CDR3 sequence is CASSKETQYF. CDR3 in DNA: TGTGCCAGCAGCAAAGAGACCCAGTACTTC.

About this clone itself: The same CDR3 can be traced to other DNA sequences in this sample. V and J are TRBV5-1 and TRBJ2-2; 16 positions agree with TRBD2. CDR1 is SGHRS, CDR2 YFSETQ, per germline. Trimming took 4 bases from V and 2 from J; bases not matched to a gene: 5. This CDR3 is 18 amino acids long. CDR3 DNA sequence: TGCGCCAGCAGCCCGGGACTAGCGGGAGGGCGAAACACCGGGGAGCTGTTTTTT. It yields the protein CASSPGLAGGRNTGELFF. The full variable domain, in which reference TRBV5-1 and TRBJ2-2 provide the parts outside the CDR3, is KAGVTQTPRYLIKTRGQQVTLSCSPISGHRSVSWYQQTPGQGLQFLFEYFSETQRNKGNFPGRFSGRQFSNSRSEMNVSTLELGDSALYLCASSPGLAGGRNTGELFFGEGSRLTVL.

The CDR3 region has the DNA TGTGCCAGCAGCCCGATAGCGGGAGGGACCGGGGAGCTGTTTTTT. It is translated as CASSPIAGGTGELFF. The chain recombines TRBV3-1 (or the pseudogene TRBV3-2) with TRBJ2-2; the match to TRBD2 covers 11 bases. This CDR3 has 15 residues. From germline, CDR1 is LGHDT and CDR2 YNNKEL (reference sequence). With 4 bases clipped from V and 5 bases from J, the junction kept 3 bases outside the gene matches.

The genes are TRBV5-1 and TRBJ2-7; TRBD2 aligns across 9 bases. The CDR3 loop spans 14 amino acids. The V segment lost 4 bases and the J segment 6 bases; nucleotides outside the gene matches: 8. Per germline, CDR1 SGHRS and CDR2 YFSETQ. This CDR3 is CASSKGTSLLEQYF. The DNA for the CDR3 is TGCGCCAGCAGCAAGGGGACTAGCCTACTCGAGCAGTACTTC.

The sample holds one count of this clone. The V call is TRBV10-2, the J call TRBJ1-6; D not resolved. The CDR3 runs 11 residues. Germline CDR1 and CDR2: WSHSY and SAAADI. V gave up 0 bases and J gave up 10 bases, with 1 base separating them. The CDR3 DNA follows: TGCGCCAGCAGTGAGTCGTCACCCCTCCACTTT. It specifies CASSESSPLHF.

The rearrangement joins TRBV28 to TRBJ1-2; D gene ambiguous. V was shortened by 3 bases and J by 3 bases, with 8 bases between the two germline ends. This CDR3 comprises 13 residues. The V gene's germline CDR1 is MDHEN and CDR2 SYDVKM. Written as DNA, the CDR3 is TGTGCCAGCAGTTTGCTGGGGTACTATGGCTACACCTTC. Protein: CASSLLGYYGYTF.

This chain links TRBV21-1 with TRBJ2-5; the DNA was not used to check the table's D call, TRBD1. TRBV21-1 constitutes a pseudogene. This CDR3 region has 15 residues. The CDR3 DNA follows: TGTGCCAGCAGCAAAGATACAGGGGTGAGGGAGACCCAGTACTTC. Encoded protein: CASSKDTGVRETQYF.

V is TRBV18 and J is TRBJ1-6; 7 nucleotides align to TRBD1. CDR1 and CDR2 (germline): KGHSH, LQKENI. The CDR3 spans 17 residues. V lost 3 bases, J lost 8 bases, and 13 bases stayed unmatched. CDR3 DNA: TGTGCCAGCTCACCGACAGGGCCAGGGTCCGGATATTCACCCCTCCACTTT. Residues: CASSPTGPGSGYSPLHF. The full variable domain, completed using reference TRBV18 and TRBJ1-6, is NAGVMQNPRHLVRRRGQEARLRCSPMKGHSHVYWYRQLPEEGLKFMVYLQKENIIDESGMPKERFSAEFPKEGPSILRIQQVVRGDSAAYFCASSPTGPGSGYSPLHFGNGTRLTVT.